This TCR beta chain originates from a study of OX40 agonist ivuxolimab in advanced cancers. Study information: Ivuxolimab is a fully human IgG2 antibody that activates OX40 (CD134). Among those enrolled, mean age was about 63 years (range 23 to 79) and 82.7% were male. Ivuxolimab doses were 0.01, 0.1, 0.3, 1.5, 3 or 10 mg/kg every 2 weeks.

On this clone: The antigen is unknown.

Here immunoSEQ multiplex PCR was the method, and the copy in TCRdb shows in-frame clones only, minus some. The sample consists of fewer than 85,000 clones, around 89% of them appearing once. Germline lookup yields CDR1 SGHVS and CDR2 FNYEAQ. This CDR3 is 15 amino acids long. The junction had 7 bases not matched to a gene; V was cut back by 4 bases and J by 2 bases. Study-wide points: Among expanded peripheral T cells, antigen specificity went undetermined.

The sequencing used CD4+ or CD8+ T cells sorted from blood, collected in a trial of the OX40 agonist ivuxolimab. This TCR was recovered from an adult with an advanced solid tumor such as melanoma, head and neck, liver or kidney cancer. This chain uses TRBV7-6 with TRBJ1-2, with TRBD1 matching over 7 bases. As DNA, the CDR3 is TGTGCCAGCAGCTCGACGACAGGGCCGAACTATGGCTACACCTTC. It yields the protein CASSSTTGPNYGYTF.